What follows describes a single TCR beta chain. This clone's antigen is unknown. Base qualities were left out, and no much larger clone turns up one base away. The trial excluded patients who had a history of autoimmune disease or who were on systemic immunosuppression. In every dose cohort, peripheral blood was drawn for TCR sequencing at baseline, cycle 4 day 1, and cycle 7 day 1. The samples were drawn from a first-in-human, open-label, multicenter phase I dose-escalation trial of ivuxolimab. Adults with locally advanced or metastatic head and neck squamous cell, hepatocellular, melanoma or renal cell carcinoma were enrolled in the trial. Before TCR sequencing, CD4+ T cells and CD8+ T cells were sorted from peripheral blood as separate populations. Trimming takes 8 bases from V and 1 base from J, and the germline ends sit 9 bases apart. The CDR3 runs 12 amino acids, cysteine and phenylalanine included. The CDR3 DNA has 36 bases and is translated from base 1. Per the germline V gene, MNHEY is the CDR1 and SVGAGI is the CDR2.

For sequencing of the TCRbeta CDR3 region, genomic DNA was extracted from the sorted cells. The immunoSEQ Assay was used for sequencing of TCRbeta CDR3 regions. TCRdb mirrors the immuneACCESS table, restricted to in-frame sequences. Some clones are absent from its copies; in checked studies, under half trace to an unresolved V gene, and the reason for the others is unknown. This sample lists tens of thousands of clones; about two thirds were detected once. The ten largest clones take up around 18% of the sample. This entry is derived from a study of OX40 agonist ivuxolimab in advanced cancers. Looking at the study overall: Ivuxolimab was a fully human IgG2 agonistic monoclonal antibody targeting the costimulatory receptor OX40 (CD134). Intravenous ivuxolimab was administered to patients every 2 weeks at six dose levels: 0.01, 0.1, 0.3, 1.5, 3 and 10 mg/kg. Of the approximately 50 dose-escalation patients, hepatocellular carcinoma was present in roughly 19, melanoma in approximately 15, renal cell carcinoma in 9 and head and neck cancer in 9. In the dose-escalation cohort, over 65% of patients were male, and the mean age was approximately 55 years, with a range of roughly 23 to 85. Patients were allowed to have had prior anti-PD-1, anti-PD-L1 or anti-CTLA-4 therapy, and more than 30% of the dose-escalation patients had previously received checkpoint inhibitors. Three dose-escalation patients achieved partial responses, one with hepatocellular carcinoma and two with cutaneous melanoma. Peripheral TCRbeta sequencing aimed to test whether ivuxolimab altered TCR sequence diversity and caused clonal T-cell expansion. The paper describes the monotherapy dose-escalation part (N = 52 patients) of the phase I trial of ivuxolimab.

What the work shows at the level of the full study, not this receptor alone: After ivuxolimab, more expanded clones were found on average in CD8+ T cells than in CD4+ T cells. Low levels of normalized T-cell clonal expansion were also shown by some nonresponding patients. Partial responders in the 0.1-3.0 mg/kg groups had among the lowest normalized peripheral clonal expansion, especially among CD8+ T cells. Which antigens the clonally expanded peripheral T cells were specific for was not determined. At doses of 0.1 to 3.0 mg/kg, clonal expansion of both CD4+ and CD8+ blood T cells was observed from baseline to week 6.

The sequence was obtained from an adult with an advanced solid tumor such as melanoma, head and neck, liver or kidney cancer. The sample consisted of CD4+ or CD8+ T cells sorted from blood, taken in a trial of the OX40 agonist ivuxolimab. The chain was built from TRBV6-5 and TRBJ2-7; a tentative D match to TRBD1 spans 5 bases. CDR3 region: CASATASYEQYF. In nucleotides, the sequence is TGTGCCAGCGCGACAGCTTCCTACGAGCAGTACTTC.